One T cell receptor (beta chain) is described in this entry. This PCR relied on a set of 60 Vbeta primers and 13 Jbeta primers. Measured with immunoSEQ multiplex PCR; TCRdb has only the in-frame clones, and not every one. The data hold 150,000 to 200,000 clones, with roughly 80% observed a single time. These data originate in a study of cytomegalovirus exposure and HLA in healthy donors. Germline V gene data show CDR1 as DFQATT and CDR2 as SNEGSKA (reference sequence). V dropped 5 bases and J dropped 10 bases, with 11 bases sitting between them. The CDR3 is made up of 10 amino acids. The rearrangement uses TRBV20-1 and TRBJ1-2; a weak D match, TRBD1 (6 bases). The TCR comes from a man younger than 35 in good health and CMV-seropositive. Sequencing was done on a sample of PBMCs. CDR3 loop: CSAHDRLYTF. The CDR3 DNA sequence: TGCAGTGCTCACGACAGGCTCTACACCTTC.